This paragraph covers one TCR beta chain sequence. This sample stems from a study of T cell changes during pregnancy in multiple sclerosis. Germline V gene lookup returns CDR1 KGHSH and CDR2 LQKENI. V lost 3 bases, J lost 7 bases, and 12 bases lay in between. This CDR3 comprises 13 residues. Using immunoSEQ multiplex PCR, the repertoire was profiled, and TCRdb retains in-frame clones only, with some absent. The data contain around 41,000 clones, roughly 88% of them singletons. The chain uses TRBV18 and TRBJ1-1; TRBD1 is a possible D gene (5 bases). The receptor was derived from a female donor with multiple sclerosis, enrolled in a pregnancy study. The sequencing input was PBMCs (not recorded whether the cells were cultured). The CDR3 loop reads CASSPWTTGEAFF. For the CDR3, the DNA is TGTGCCAGCTCACCTTGGACAACGGGTGAAGCTTTCTTT.